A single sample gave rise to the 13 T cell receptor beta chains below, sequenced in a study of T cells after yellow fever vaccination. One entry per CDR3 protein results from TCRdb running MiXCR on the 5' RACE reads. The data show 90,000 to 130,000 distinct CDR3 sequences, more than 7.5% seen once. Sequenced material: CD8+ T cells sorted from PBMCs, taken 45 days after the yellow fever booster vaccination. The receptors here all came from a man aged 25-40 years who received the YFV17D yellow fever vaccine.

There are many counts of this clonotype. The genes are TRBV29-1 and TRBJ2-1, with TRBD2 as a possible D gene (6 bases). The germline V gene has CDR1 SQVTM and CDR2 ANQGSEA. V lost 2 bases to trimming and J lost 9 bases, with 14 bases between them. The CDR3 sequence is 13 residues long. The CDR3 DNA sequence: TGCAGCGTTGAATTGGGGGGAACCGGTGAGCAGTTCTTC. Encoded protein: CSVELGGTGEQFF.

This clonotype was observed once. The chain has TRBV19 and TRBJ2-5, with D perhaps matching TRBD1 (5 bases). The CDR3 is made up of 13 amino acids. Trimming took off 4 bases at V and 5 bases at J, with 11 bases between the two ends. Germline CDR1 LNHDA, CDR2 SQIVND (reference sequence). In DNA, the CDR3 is TGTGCCAGTAGTACAGGGAACCTCGAGACCCAGTACTTC. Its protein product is CASSTGNLETQYF.

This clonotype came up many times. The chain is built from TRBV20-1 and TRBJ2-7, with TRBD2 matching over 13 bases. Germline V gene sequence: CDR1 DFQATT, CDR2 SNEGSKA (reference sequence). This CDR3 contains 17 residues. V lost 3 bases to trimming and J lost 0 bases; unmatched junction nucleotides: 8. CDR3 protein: CSARSGTSGTYSYEQYF. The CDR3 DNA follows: TGCAGTGCTAGGTCCGGGACTAGCGGGACTTACTCCTACGAGCAGTACTTC.

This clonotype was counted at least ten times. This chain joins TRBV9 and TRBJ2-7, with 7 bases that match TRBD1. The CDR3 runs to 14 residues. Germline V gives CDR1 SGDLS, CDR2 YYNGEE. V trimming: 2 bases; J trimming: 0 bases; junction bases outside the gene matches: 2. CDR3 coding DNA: TGTGCCAGCAGCGTCGGACAGGACTCCTACGAGCAGTACTTC. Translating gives CASSVGQDSYEQYF.

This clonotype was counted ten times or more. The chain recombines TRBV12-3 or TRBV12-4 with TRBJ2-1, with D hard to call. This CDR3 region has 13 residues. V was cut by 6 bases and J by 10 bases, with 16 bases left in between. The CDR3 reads CASRSLVLKEQFF. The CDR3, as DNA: TGTGCCAGCAGATCCCTGGTTTTAAAGGAGCAGTTCTTC.

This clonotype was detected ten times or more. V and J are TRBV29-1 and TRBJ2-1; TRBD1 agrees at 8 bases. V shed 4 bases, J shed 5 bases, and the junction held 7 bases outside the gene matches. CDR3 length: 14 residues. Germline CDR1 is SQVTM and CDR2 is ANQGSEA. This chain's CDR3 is CSVVRTGLDNEQFF. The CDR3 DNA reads TGCAGCGTTGTTAGGACAGGGCTGGACAATGAGCAGTTCTTC.

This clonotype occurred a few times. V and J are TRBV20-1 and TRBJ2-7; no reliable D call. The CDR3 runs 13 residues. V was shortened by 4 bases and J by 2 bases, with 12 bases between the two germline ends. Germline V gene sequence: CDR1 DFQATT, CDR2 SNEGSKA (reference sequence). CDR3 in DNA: TGCAGTGCTATTCTGGGGTCAGCCTACGAGCAGTACTTC. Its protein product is CSAILGSAYEQYF.

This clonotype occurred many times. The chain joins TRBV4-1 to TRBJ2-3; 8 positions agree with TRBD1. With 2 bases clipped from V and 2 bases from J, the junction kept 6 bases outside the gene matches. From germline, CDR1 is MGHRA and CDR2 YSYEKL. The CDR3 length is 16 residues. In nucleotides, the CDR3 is TGCGCCAGCAGCCAACTACCGGGACAGGTCACAGATACGCAGTATTTT. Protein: CASSQLPGQVTDTQYF.

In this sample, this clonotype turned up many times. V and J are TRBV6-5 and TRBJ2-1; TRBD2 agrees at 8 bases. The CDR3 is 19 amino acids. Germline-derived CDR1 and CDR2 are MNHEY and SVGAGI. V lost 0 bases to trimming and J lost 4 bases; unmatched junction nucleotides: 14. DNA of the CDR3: TGTGCCAGCAGTTACTCGAGGAGCGGGAGTCACCGCGGTTACAATGAGCAGTTCTTC. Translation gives CASSYSRSGSHRGYNEQFF.

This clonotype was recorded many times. Written as DNA, the CDR3 is TGTGCCAGCAGCCACCCCGACAGGGGGCGTTACACCGGGGAGCTGTTTTTT. Its translation: CASSHPDRGRYTGELFF. J is TRBJ2-2 and V is TRBV4-2; 10 bases align to TRBD1. Germline V gives CDR1 LGHNA, CDR2 YNFKEQ. The CDR3 is 17 residues long. The trim removed 3 bases at V and 3 bases at J, leaving 7 bases unmatched.

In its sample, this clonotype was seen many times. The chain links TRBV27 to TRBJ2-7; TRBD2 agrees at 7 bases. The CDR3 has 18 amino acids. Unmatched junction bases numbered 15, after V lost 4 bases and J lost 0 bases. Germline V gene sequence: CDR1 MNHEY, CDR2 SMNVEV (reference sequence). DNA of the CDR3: TGTGCCAGCAGTTCTCCCCCGGTTACTAGCGTTGACTCCTACGAGCAGTACTTC. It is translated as CASSSPPVTSVDSYEQYF.

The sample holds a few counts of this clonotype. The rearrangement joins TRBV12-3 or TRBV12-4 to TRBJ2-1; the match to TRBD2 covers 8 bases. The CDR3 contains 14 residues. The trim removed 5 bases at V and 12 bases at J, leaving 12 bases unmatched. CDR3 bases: TGTGCCAGCAGTACCTCGGGACTAGTAAACGGGCAGTTCTTC. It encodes CASSTSGLVNGQFF.

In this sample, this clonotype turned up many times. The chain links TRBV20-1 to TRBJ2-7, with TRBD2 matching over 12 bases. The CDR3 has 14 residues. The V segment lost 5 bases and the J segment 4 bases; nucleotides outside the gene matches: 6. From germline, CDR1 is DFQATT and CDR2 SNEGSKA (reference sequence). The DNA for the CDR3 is TGCAGTGCTGCCGCCGGGACTAGCGGGTACGAGCAGTACTTC. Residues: CSAAAGTSGYEQYF.